This entry lists 30 T cell receptor beta chains sequenced from one sample in a study of blood T cell repertoires in COVID-19. TCRdb keeps only in-frame clones here, not all; method: immunoSEQ multiplex PCR. The profile shows some 240,000 clones, about 80% of them singletons. The sequenced sample consisted of peripheral blood. These receptors were taken from a woman older than 75 with acute or convalescent COVID-19.

This sequence joins TRBV13 and TRBJ2-3; maybe TRBD1 (5 bases). In germline, CDR1 is PRHDT, CDR2 FYEKMQ (reference sequence). V shed 3 bases and J shed 5 bases, with 18 bases lying between them. The CDR3 has 16 amino acids. The CDR3 coding sequence is TGTGCCAGCAGCTTTTCACCCAGGGCCCATAGAGATACGCAGTATTTT. Translated: CASSFSPRAHRDTQYF.

This chain connects TRBV3-1 (or the pseudogene TRBV3-2) to TRBJ1-6; 8 bases align to TRBD1. Germline-derived CDR1 and CDR2 are LGHDT and YNNKEL (reference sequence). The CDR3 covers 16 residues. V gave up 0 bases and J gave up 7 bases; unmatched junction bases: 5. CDR3 bases: TGTGCCAGCAGCCAAGAAGGAACAGGGGGAAATTCACCCCTCCACTTT. It specifies CASSQEGTGGNSPLHF.

J is TRBJ2-5 and V is TRBV2; 8 bases line up with TRBD2. CDR1 SNHLY and CDR2 FYNNEI come from the germline V gene. The CDR3 extends over 15 amino acids. Trimming at V came to 5 bases and at J to 2 bases, leaving 7 bases not matched to a gene. DNA of the CDR3: TGTGCCAGCAGTCCGCCACTAGCGGAACAAGAGACCCAGTACTTC. Protein product: CASSPPLAEQETQYF.

The V and J genes are TRBV19 and TRBJ1-4, with a tentative D call TRBD1 (6 bases). This CDR3 has 15 residues. Germline V gene data show CDR1 as LNHDA and CDR2 as SQIVND (reference sequence). Trimming shortened V by 4 bases and J by 5 bases, and 14 bases separated the two germline ends. The CDR3 reads CASSSRTVQNEKLFF. The CDR3 DNA reads TGTGCCAGTAGTAGCCGGACAGTGCAAAATGAAAAACTGTTTTTT.

The chain has TRBV7-3 and TRBJ2-5; 8 bases map to TRBD1. V lost 2 bases to trimming and J lost 4 bases; unmatched junction nucleotides: 12. CDR1 is SGHTA and CDR2 is FQGTGA in the germline V gene. This CDR3 is 17 amino acids long. CDR3 nucleotide sequence: TGTGCCAGCAGCTTAGGCGGCGGTCAGGGGGCGGGAGAGACCCAGTACTTC. The encoded protein is CASSLGGGQGAGETQYF.

This chain uses TRBV19 with TRBJ2-1, with 14 positions matching TRBD2. Trimming removed 6 bases from V and 0 bases from J; junction bases left unmatched: 4. The germline V gene has CDR1 LNHDA and CDR2 SQIVND (reference sequence). The CDR3 extends over 17 amino acids. As DNA, the CDR3 is TGTGCCAGTAGCCCGGGACTAGCGGGGGTCTCCTACAATGAGCAGTTCTTC. It codes for CASSPGLAGVSYNEQFF.

The table lists this clone with a few counts. The V gene is TRBV2, the J gene TRBJ2-5; 8 bases fit TRBD1. J gave up 2 bases and V 6 bases, and 14 bases lay outside the gene matches. The CDR3 consists of 17 residues. CDR1 and CDR2 (germline): SNHLY, FYNNEI. CDR3 residues: CASRRAGGRQEQETQYF. The DNA for the CDR3 is TGTGCCAGCAGGCGGGCAGGGGGCCGACAGGAGCAAGAGACCCAGTACTTC.

The chain is built from TRBV28 and TRBJ2-7; D possibly corresponds to TRBD2 (6 bases). The CDR3 has 13 residues. Germline CDR1 and CDR2: MDHEN and SYDVKM. The germline V and J ends were trimmed by 8 bases and 4 bases, with 15 bases remaining between them. In DNA, the CDR3 is TGTGCCAGCTCGGGGACTCTCGTTTACGAGCAGTACTTC. Translation gives CASSGTLVYEQYF.

This rearrangement joins TRBV5-6 to TRBJ2-2; 7 positions match TRBD2. Germline assignment: CDR1 SGHDT and CDR2 YYEEEE. V dropped 6 bases and J dropped 6; count of bases not matched to a gene: 8. The CDR3 loop spans 14 amino acids. The CDR3 here is CASTGGKGSGELFF. Written as DNA, the CDR3 is TGTGCCAGCACCGGGGGGAAGGGTTCCGGGGAGCTGTTTTTT.

The V gene is TRBV28, the J gene TRBJ1-2; tentative D call: TRBD1 (6 bases). This CDR3 spans 17 amino acids. V lost 8 bases, J lost 0 bases, and 22 bases lay in between. The germline V gene encodes CDR1 MDHEN and CDR2 SYDVKM. This CDR3 reads CASPFGTGGAANYGYTF. The CDR3 coding sequence is TGTGCCAGCCCTTTTGGTACGGGGGGGGCAGCTAACTATGGCTACACCTTC.

The genes are TRBV5-1 and TRBJ2-7, with D possibly TRBD1 on 6 matching bases. Per the germline V gene, CDR1 is SGHRS and CDR2 is YFSETQ. V was shortened by 3 bases and J by 7 bases, with 23 bases between the two germline ends. CDR3 length: 16 residues. CDR3 residues: CASSSPRPGAGGEQYF. CDR3 in DNA: TGCGCCAGCAGCTCCCCACGGCCAGGGGCAGGTGGGGAGCAGTACTTC.

V usage is TRBV6-5 and J usage is TRBJ1-1; no reliable D call. The V gene lost 5 bases and the J gene lost 0 bases, with 13 bases spanning the gap. Germline lookup yields CDR1 MNHEY and CDR2 SVGAGI. The CDR3 length is 15 residues. In DNA, the CDR3 is TGTGCCAGCAGTCCATTGACACTCATGAACACTGAAGCTTTCTTT. Its translation is CASSPLTLMNTEAFF.

This chain joins TRBV6-1 and TRBJ1-2, with unresolved D. Trimming left V 0 bases short and J 4 bases short, with 9 bases between. CDR3 length equals 14 residues. The V gene's germline CDR1 is MNHNS and CDR2 SASEGT. The chain's CDR3 is CASSEAGAGYGYTF. As DNA, the CDR3 is TGTGCCAGCAGTGAAGCAGGTGCGGGCTATGGCTACACCTTC.

This clone was observed a handful of times. The chain joins TRBV30 to TRBJ2-5; D ambiguous. The V end was cut by 0 bases, the J end by 5 bases, with 4 bases between. Per germline, CDR1 GTSNPN and CDR2 SVGIG (reference sequence). CDR3 length: 11 amino acids. The CDR3 DNA is TGTGCCTGGAGTGTAGAGGAGACCCAGTACTTC. Translated: CAWSVEETQYF.

The rearrangement links TRBV7-3 to TRBJ2-2; no firm D call. V was clipped by 0 bases and J by 2 bases, with 4 bases between them. The germline gives CDR1 SGHTA, CDR2 FQGTGA. The CDR3 is 14 residues long. CDR3 nucleotides: TGTGCCAGCAGCTTAACGTCAAACACCGGGGAGCTGTTTTTT. Translating it yields CASSLTSNTGELFF.

V gene TRBV12-5 combines with J gene TRBJ2-7, with 9 nucleotides matching TRBD2. The CDR3 covers 15 residues. V lost 2 bases to trimming and J lost 3 bases; unmatched junction nucleotides: 5. Germline-derived CDR1 and CDR2 are LGHNT and FRNRAP. CDR3 amino acids: CASGLSLAGNYEQYF. The CDR3 coding sequence is TGTGCTAGTGGTTTGAGCCTAGCGGGGAACTACGAGCAGTACTTC.

The chain carries TRBV2 and TRBJ1-1, with D unresolved. Germline CDR1 SNHLY, CDR2 FYNNEI. CDR3 length: 15 residues. Between the trimmed V and J ends, which lost 6 bases and 4 bases, there was a span of 18 bases. CDR3 bases: TGTGCCAGCAGGAACACAAAGCCTCGGGGCACTGAAGCTTTCTTT. Translated: CASRNTKPRGTEAFF.

V gene TRBV3-1 (or the pseudogene TRBV3-2) combines with J gene TRBJ1-6; 10 bases line up with TRBD1. The CDR3 contains 15 residues. V shed 5 bases and J 8 bases; nucleotides not matched to a gene: 6. Germline V gene data show CDR1 as LGHDT and CDR2 as YNNKEL (reference sequence). This CDR3 is CASSYYGTGDSPLHF. DNA of the CDR3: TGTGCCAGCAGCTACTACGGGACAGGGGATTCACCCCTCCACTTT.

The J gene is TRBJ1-6, the V gene TRBV9; the D gene is possibly TRBD1 (6 bases). This CDR3 has 16 amino acids. V was pared by 4 bases and J by 4 bases, with 15 bases between. CDR1 and CDR2 (germline): SGDLS, YYNGEE. DNA of the CDR3: TGTGCCAGCAGCACTACAGGGACCCAGTATAATTCACCCCTCCACTTT. Its protein product is CASSTTGTQYNSPLHF.

This chain joins TRBV6-5 and TRBJ1-2; weak D call: TRBD1 (6 bases). Looked up from germline, CDR1 is MNHEY and CDR2 is SVGAGI. The V gene lost 2 bases and the J gene lost 11 bases, with 21 bases spanning the gap. The CDR3 has 15 residues. The CDR3 DNA reads as TGTGCCAGCAGTTACCCGGGGGGCGCACCCGCTGGTTACACCTTC. Translated: CASSYPGGAPAGYTF.

This chain uses TRBV5-1 with TRBJ2-5; tentatively, D is TRBD1 (6 bases). The CDR3 has 16 residues. Trimming removed 4 bases at V and 1 base at J, with 17 bases between. Germline CDR1 SGHRS, CDR2 YFSETQ. CDR3 DNA sequence: TGCGCCAGCAGCCCCCTCCTGCCAGGGGCCCAAGAGACCCAGTACTTC. It specifies CASSPLLPGAQETQYF.

This clone was detected only once. The chain joins TRBV2 to TRBJ1-5; 7 bases are shared with TRBD1. Trimming removed 5 bases from V and 1 base from J; junction bases left unmatched: 2. Per the germline V gene, CDR1 is SNHLY and CDR2 is FYNNEI. The CDR3 contains 14 residues. CDR3 sequence: CASSWDRSNQPQHF. The CDR3 DNA sequence: TGTGCCAGCAGTTGGGACAGAAGCAATCAGCCCCAGCATTTT.

J is TRBJ2-2 and V is TRBV2, with TRBD1 identical over 9 bases. Unmatched junction bases numbered 8, after V lost 8 bases and J lost 7 bases. This CDR3 is built from 14 residues. Germline CDR1 reads SNHLY; CDR2 reads FYNNEI. The chain's CDR3 is CASQQGARNGELFF. The CDR3, as DNA: TGTGCCAGCCAACAGGGGGCTAGGAACGGGGAGCTGTTTTTT.

The genes are TRBV24-1 and TRBJ2-1; D is unresolved. V was clipped by 5 bases and J by 1 base, with 5 bases between them. The CDR3 sequence is 13 residues long. CDR1 is KGHDR, CDR2 SFDVKD, per germline. The CDR3 sequence: CATSARSYNEQFF. In DNA, the CDR3 is TGTGCCACCAGTGCCCGGTCCTACAATGAGCAGTTCTTC.

The chain joins TRBV30 to TRBJ1-1, with TRBD1 matching over 7 bases. The CDR3 length is 10 residues. The V and J ends lost 3 bases and 11 bases, in that order; junction bases with no gene match: 3. Germline V gives CDR1 GTSNPN, CDR2 SVGIG (reference sequence). DNA for the CDR3: TGTGCCTGGAGACAGGGGCGGGCTTTCTTT. Translation gives CAWRQGRAFF. Using reference TRBV30 and TRBJ1-1 for the parts outside the CDR3, the full variable domain is SQTIHQWPATLVQPVGSPLSLECTVEGTSNPNLYWYRQAAGRGLQLLFYSVGIGQISSEVPQNLSASRPQDRQFILSSKKLLLSDSGFYLCAWRQGRAFFGQGTRLTVV.

The genes are TRBV6-5 and TRBJ2-2; D uncertain. This CDR3 has 13 amino acids. The V gene lost 5 bases and the J gene lost 5 bases, with 9 bases spanning the gap. Germline assignment: CDR1 MNHEY and CDR2 SVGAGI. The CDR3 nucleotides read TGTGCCAGCAGTCTTACCGGTACCGGGGAGCTGTTTTTT. It encodes CASSLTGTGELFF.

This rearrangement joins TRBV27 to TRBJ2-1; D ambiguous. V was trimmed by 3 bases and J by 8 bases, leaving 14 bases between them. Germline V gene lookup returns CDR1 MNHEY and CDR2 SMNVEV (reference sequence). The CDR3 sequence is 14 residues long. The CDR3 protein is CASSFRPRPDEQFF. CDR3 coding DNA: TGTGCCAGCAGTTTTAGACCGAGGCCGGATGAGCAGTTCTTC.

This sequence joins TRBV28 and TRBJ2-7; 7 nucleotides align to TRBD1. Germline CDR1 and CDR2: MDHEN and SYDVKM. The ends lost 10 bases at V and 2 bases at J; junction bases unmatched: 8. The CDR3 covers 13 residues. For the CDR3, the DNA is TGTGCCACGGCCCCGGGACAGACCTACGAGCAGTACTTC. Protein product: CATAPGQTYEQYF.

The chain uses TRBV2 and TRBJ2-5; D ambiguous. CDR1 is SNHLY and CDR2 is FYNNEI in the germline V gene. With 8 bases removed from V and 4 bases from J, the gap between germline ends came to 17 bases. CDR3 length: 14 residues. CDR3 amino acids: CASLYGPLLETQYF. For the CDR3, the DNA is TGTGCCAGCCTTTATGGGCCATTACTAGAGACCCAGTACTTC. The whole variable domain, remainder taken from reference TRBV2 and TRBJ2-5, is EPEVTQTPSHQVTQMGQEVILRCVPISNHLYFYWYRQILGQKVEFLVSFYNNEISEKSEIFDDQFSVERPDGSNFTLKIRSTKLEDSAMYFCASLYGPLLETQYFGPGTRLLVL.

This clone was detected only once. The rearrangement joins TRBV6-5 to TRBJ2-2, with 10 bases aligning to TRBD1. CDR1 is MNHEY and CDR2 is SVGAGI in the germline V gene. After removal of 5 bases from V and 1 base from J, the junction contained 1 base not matched to a gene. There are 15 residues in the CDR3. The CDR3 nucleotides read TGTGCCAGCAGTCGGGACAGGGGGAACACCGGGGAGCTGTTTTTT. It specifies CASSRDRGNTGELFF.